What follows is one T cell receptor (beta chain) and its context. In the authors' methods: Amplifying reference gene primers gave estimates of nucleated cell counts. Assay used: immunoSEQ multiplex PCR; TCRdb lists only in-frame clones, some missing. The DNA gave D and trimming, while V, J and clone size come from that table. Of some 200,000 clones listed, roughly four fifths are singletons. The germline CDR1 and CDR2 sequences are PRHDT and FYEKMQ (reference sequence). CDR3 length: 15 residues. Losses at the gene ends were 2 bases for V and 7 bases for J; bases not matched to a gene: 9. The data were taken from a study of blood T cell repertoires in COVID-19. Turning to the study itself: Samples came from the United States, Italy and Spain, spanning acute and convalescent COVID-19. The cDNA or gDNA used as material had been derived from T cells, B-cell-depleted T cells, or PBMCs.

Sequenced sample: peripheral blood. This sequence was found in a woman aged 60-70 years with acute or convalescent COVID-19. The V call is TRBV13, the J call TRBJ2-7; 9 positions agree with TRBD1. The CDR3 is CASSLPGQGPREQYF. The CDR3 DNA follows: TGTGCCAGCAGCTTACCGGGACAGGGTCCCCGGGAGCAGTACTTC.